These 9 T cell receptor beta chains share one sample of origin, sequenced in a study of yellow fever vaccine responses in identical twins. One entry per CDR3 protein, called by TCRdb with MiXCR from the RT-PCR reads. The sample lists 2,500 to 4,000 distinct CDR3 sequences; around 80% were seen once. This sample comprised T cells from blood (PBMCs), unsorted or a sorted subset (not recorded which), obtained before or after yellow fever vaccination (not recorded which). Source of these receptors: a woman aged 18-29 years who received the yellow fever vaccine.

The V and J genes are TRBV4-1 and TRBJ2-7; 7 nucleotides agree with TRBD1. With 6 bases clipped from V and 2 bases from J, the junction kept 13 bases outside the gene matches. The CDR3 has 16 residues. CDR1 is MGHRA and CDR2 is YSYEKL in the germline V gene. CDR3 nucleotides: TGCGCCAGCAGGAAGGGAACCGAGGACAGGACCTACGAGCAGTACTTC. Amino acid sequence: CASRKGTEDRTYEQYF.

V and J are TRBV11-1 and TRBJ2-1; TRBD2 matches 10 bases. This CDR3 spans 19 amino acids. Germline V CDR1 and CDR2: SGHAT, FQDESV (reference sequence). The V and J ends lost 5 bases and 2 bases, in that order; junction bases with no gene match: 15. CDR3 coding DNA: TGTGCCAGCAGCACAAGCGGGAGGGTCCCACGTTTGACCTACAATGAGCAGTTCTTC. It specifies CASSTSGRVPRLTYNEQFF.

The V gene is TRBV18, the J gene TRBJ2-1; D may be TRBD2 (6 bases). This CDR3 contains 13 residues. Deletions cut 0 bases from V and 10 bases from J, with 10 bases between. The germline gives CDR1 KGHSH, CDR2 LQKENI. CDR3 sequence (DNA): TGTGCCAGCTCACCACCGACTAGAATCGAGCAGTTCTTC. Its protein product is CASSPPTRIEQFF.

The DNA of the CDR3 is TGTGCCTGGAGTGTACAAAGGACAAGGCCCGCTGGAAACACCATATATTTT. It specifies CAWSVQRTRPAGNTIYF. V gene TRBV30 combines with J gene TRBJ1-3, with TRBD1 as a possible D gene (5 bases). This CDR3 is built from 17 residues. From germline, CDR1 is GTSNPN and CDR2 SVGIG (reference sequence). Trimming took off 0 bases at V and 2 bases at J, with 17 bases between the two ends.

The chain recombines TRBV7-2 with TRBJ2-3, with unresolved D. The CDR3 runs 13 residues. Per germline, CDR1 SGHTA and CDR2 FQGNSA. The V and J ends lost 0 bases and 3 bases respectively, with 4 bases between them. This CDR3 reads CASSLAITDTQYF. In DNA form, the CDR3 reads TGTGCCAGCAGCTTAGCCATTACAGATACGCAGTATTTT.

This clonotype was counted once. The V gene is TRBV14, the J gene TRBJ2-3, with D perhaps TRBD1 or TRBD2 (5 bases each). V lost 0 bases and J 2 bases, leaving 15 bases between the germline ends. The CDR3 runs to 17 residues. The germline V gene encodes CDR1 SGHDN and CDR2 FVKESK. CDR3 coding DNA: TGTGCCAGCAGCCAAGACTTCCGGGACGGATACACAGATACGCAGTATTTT. Translated, it gives CASSQDFRDGYTDTQYF.

The chain has TRBV11-1 and TRBJ2-7, with TRBD1 matching over 10 bases. V lost 8 bases and J lost 6; bases outside the gene matches: 13. This CDR3 has 15 residues. Germline CDR1 SGHAT, CDR2 FQDESV (reference sequence). The CDR3 bases are TGTGCCAGCCGCAATTCCGGGACAGGGGATAGCGAGCAGTACTTC. Its protein product is CASRNSGTGDSEQYF.

The chain has TRBV11-3 and TRBJ1-1; 9 bases fit TRBD1. V shed 5 bases, J shed 6 bases, and the junction held 4 bases outside the gene matches. This CDR3 is 13 amino acids long. Germline CDR1 and CDR2: SGHNT and YENEEA. The CDR3 nucleotides read TGTGCCAGCAGCCTTAGACAGGGGGCTGAAGCTTTCTTT. Translating gives CASSLRQGAEAFF.

V usage is TRBV7-6 and J usage is TRBJ2-3; no firm D call. The V end lost 3 bases, the J end lost 5 bases, and 9 bases lay between the germline ends. CDR1 is SGHVS and CDR2 is FNYEAQ in the germline V gene. The CDR3 runs 13 residues. The CDR3 is CASSFARGDTQYF. CDR3 in DNA: TGTGCCAGCAGCTTCGCGAGAGGAGATACGCAGTATTTT.